This T cell receptor (beta chain) appears in the sequencing data of a study of control samples from healthy donors and cancer patients. The assay was immunoSEQ multiplex PCR, and TCRdb's table has in-frame clones only and misses some. The table has 120,000 to 150,000 clones, roughly 92% seen once. There are 14 residues in the CDR3. The V gene's germline CDR1 is LGHDT and CDR2 YNNKEL (reference sequence). V shed 4 bases and J shed 3 bases, with 10 bases lying between them. The sample comprised blood. The clonotype was recovered from a man aged 25 to 40 in good health. The J gene is TRBJ2-1, the V gene TRBV3-1 (or the pseudogene TRBV3-2), with a possible D match to TRBD2 (6 bases). CDR3 sequence reads: CASSRDSSYNEQFF. The CDR3, as DNA: TGTGCCAGCAGCCGGGACTCCAGCTACAATGAGCAGTTCTTC.